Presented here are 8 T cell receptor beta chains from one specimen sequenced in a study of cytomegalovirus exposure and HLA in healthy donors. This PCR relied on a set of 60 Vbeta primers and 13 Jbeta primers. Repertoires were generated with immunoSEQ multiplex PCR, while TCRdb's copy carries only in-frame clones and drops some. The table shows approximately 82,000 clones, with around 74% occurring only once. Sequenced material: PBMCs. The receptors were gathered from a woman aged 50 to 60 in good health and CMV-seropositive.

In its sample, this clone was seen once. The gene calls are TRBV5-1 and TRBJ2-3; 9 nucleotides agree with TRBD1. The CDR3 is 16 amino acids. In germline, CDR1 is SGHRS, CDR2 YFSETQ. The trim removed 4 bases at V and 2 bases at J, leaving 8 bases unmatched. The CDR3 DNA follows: TGCGCCAGCAGCCTGGCCGGGACAGGGATCACAGATACGCAGTATTTT. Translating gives CASSLAGTGITDTQYF.

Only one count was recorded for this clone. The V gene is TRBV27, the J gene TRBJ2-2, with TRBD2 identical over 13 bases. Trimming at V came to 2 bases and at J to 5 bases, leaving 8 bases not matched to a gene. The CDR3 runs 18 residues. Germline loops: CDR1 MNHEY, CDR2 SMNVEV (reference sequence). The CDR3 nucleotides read TGTGCCAGCAGTTTAACCCCCATACTAGCGGGAGGGACCGGGGAGCTGTTTTTT. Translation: CASSLTPILAGGTGELFF.

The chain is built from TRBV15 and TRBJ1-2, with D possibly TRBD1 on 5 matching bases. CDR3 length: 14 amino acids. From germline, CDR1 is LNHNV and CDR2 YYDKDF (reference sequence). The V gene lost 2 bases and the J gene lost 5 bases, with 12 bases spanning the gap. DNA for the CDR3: TGTGCCACCAGCAGAAAAGGGGCGGGGTATGGCTACACCTTC. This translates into CATSRKGAGYGYTF.

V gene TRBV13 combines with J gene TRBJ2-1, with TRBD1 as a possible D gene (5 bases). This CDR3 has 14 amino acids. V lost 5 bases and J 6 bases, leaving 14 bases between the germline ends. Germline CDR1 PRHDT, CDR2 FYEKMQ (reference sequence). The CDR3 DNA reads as TGTGCCAGCAGCCCAGGGTTCCCTTCCAATGAGCAGTTCTTC. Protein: CASSPGFPSNEQFF.

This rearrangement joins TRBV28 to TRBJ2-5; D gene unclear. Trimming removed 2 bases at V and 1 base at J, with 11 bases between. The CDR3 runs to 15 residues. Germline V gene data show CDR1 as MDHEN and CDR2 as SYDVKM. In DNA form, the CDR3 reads TGTGCCAGCAGTTTAGGTGGCGCAGGCCAAGAGACCCAGTACTTC. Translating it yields CASSLGGAGQETQYF.

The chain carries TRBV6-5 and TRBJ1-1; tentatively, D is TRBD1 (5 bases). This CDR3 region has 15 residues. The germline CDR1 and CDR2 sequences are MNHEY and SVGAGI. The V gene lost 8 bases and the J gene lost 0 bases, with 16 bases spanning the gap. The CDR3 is CASGLSGYVNTEAFF. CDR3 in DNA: TGTGCCAGCGGATTATCAGGGTATGTGAACACTGAAGCTTTCTTT.

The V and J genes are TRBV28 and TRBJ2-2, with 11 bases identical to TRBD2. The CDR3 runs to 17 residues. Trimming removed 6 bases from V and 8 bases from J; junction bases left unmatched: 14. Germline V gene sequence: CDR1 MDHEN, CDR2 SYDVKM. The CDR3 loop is CASSTPPGTSGKGELFF. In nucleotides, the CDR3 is TGTGCCAGCAGCACCCCACCCGGGACTAGCGGAAAAGGGGAGCTGTTTTTT.

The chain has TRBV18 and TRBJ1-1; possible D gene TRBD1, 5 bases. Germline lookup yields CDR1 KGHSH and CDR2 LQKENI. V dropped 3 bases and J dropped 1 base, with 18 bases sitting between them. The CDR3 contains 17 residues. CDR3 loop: CASSPYLRRGENTEAFF. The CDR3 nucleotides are TGTGCCAGCTCACCCTACCTACGGCGGGGGGAGAACACTGAAGCTTTCTTT. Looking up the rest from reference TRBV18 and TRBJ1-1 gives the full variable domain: NAGVMQNPRHLVRRRGQEARLRCSPMKGHSHVYWYRQLPEEGLKFMVYLQKENIIDESGMPKERFSAEFPKEGPSILRIQQVVRGDSAAYFCASSPYLRRGENTEAFFGQGTRLTVV.